This T cell receptor beta chain was sequenced for a study of blood T cells in healthy people across ages (dated by TCRdb to between 2015 and 2017). Study-level background: In model experiments, roughly one uniquely barcoded TCR beta cDNA molecule per two T cells was captured by template switching. To avoid experimental bias, donors of different ages were distributed randomly across sequencing lanes. The donors were split into four age groups: young (average about 15 years), middle-aged (roughly 42), aged (more than 60) and long-lived (about 82). Using the same blood draw, the study looked at two additional independent replicas of 1 million unique cDNA reads for two donors, one aged 18 to 30 and the other aged 80 or older. The study measured age-related changes in TCR beta repertoire diversity using deep sequencing normalized with unique cDNA molecular identifiers.

The library came from 5' RACE. Sequenced on an Illumina HiSeq 2500. The second PCR ran for about 6 to 12 cycles and used a J-beta primer mix along with a sample-barcoded 5' primer. Each TCR beta cDNA molecule received a unique molecular identifier from a template-switch 5' adaptor carrying 12 random nucleotides. At least 2.5 million CDR3-containing paired-end reads were obtained from each sample. First-strand cDNA was synthesized from all RNA with the Mint cDNA synthesis kit, primed by a TRBC-specific oligonucleotide. All cDNA was treated with uracil-DNA glycosylase and then went through a first 18-cycle PCR with the universal primers M1SS and BC2_uni_R. As for the authors' bioinformatics: For normalization, 1 million high-quality reads were randomly selected from each sample, with every read carrying a distinct molecular identifier. Instead of being binned into consensus sequences, reads with shared molecular identifiers were discarded. MiTCR, set to a Q25 quality threshold and the strictest error-elimination algorithm, was used for CDR3 identification, clonotype clustering and error correction. A nonparametric unseen species model with Euler transformation was used to estimate a lower bound on total TCR beta diversity. TCRdb itself trimmed the public reads at Q25 with fastp, ran MiXCR and retained productive beta chains. Here each entry gathers all rows of one CDR3 protein and keeps the most common genes and DNA. TCRdb, rather than the study authors, made the V and J calls. This sample is represented by 1.5 million to 2 million distinct CDR3 sequences; 49% of them were singletons. The ten largest clones capture approximately 2% of the sample.

The donors were 40 or so Caucasian individuals from Russia, aged roughly 6 to 100 years, who were systemically healthy. Each donor gave ten milliliters of peripheral blood, collected into EDTA-treated Vacutainer tubes. Ficoll-Paque density-gradient centrifugation was used to isolate PBMCs, with at least 6.5 million per sample. Total RNA, at least 6 micrograms per sample, was extracted from PBMCs with Trizol reagent. Naive CD45RAhigh/CD27high T cell percentages were measured by flow cytometry on a PBMC aliquot from every donor. Of note for this clonotype: Its antigen is still unknown. Compared with germline, one end of the junction differs, possibly owing to a read error.

The CDR1 and CDR2 encoded by the germline V gene (reference sequence) are DFQATT and SNEGSKA. From the cysteine through the phenylalanine, the CDR3 covers 16 amino acids. The read is trimmed to its CDR3 DNA, 48 bases read in frame from base 1. The full study reports these points: The CMV infection status of donors was not known, potentially confounding age-related changes in expanded clonotypes. Total diversity estimates from one million sequenced T cells were considered lower bounds and underestimates. As age increased, observed TCR beta diversity per million T cells dropped in a roughly linear way, and a significant reduction was already evident by age 40. Since profiling was done on bulk unsorted PBMCs, naive and antigen-experienced compartments could not be conclusively compared. Observed TCR beta diversity correlated strongly with the percentage of naive T cells measured by flow cytometry. Compared with the aged group, the long-lived group had more naive CD4+ T cells, fewer expanded clones and increased TCR diversity, suggesting age selection.

The sequence derives from a woman aged 40 to 50 in good health. Rearrangement joined TRBV20-1 to TRBJ1-5, and possibly TRBD1, on 6 matching bases. Sample: blood. The encoded CDR3 is CSDRDPLGGGDQPQHF. The DNA sequence is TGCAGTGATAGAGATCCCCTCGGAGGGGGTGATCAGCCCCAGCATTTT.